This TCR beta chain was obtained from a study of shared clonotypes between healthy human individuals. Study-level background: CD4 naive and CD4 memory each took three plates per donor, while CD8 naive took two and CD8 memory one.

Using immunoSEQ multiplex PCR, the repertoire was profiled, and TCRdb retains in-frame clones only, with some absent. The data hold 95,000 to 120,000 clones, with about 70% observed a single time. Germline V lookup: CDR1 KGHSH, CDR2 LQKENI. The CDR3 contains 16 residues. With 4 bases clipped from V and 5 bases from J, the junction kept 11 bases outside the gene matches. Specimen: memory CD8+ T cells sorted from blood. Subset here: CD45RO+ cells pooled with CCR7-negative TemRA cells. The chain recombines TRBV18 with TRBJ2-5; TRBD1 matches 9 bases. The sequence was obtained from a woman aged 25 to 39 in good health. The CDR3, as DNA: TGTGCCAGCTCACGGTTCCACAGGGGGCCCCAGGAGACCCAGTACTTC. It yields the protein CASSRFHRGPQETQYF.